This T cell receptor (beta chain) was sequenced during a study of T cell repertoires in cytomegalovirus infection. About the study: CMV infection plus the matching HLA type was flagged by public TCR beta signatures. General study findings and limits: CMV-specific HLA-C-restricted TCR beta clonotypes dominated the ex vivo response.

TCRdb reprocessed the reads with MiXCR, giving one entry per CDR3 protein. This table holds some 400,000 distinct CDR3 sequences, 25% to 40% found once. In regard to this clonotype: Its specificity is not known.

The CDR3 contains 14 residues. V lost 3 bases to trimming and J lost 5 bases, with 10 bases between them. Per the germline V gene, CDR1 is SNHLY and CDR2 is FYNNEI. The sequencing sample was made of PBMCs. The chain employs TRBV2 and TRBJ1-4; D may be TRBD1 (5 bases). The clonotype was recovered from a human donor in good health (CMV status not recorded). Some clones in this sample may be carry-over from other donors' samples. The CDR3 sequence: CASSETEANEKLFF. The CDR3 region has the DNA TGTGCCAGCAGTGAGACAGAAGCAAATGAAAAACTGTTTTTT. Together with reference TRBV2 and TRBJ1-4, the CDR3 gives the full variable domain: EPEVTQTPSHQVTQMGQEVILRCVPISNHLYFYWYRQILGQKVEFLVSFYNNEISEKSEIFDDQFSVERPDGSNFTLKIRSTKLEDSAMYFCASSETEANEKLFFGSGTQLSVL.